The clone carrying this TCR beta chain was seen repeatedly, ten times or more. Its antigen remains unknown. The sample is drawn from a study of human T cells and chemical hapten exposure. Study-wide results and limits: Patch test score rose with PT1 expanded TCR count, significant at thresholds 8, 16 and 32, not 4. Having alopecia, donors may respond immunologically unlike healthy people.

As to time point: patch test 1, 2 weeks after DPC sensitization. Treatment described: therapeutic diphenylcyclopropenone sensitization with weekly scalp DPC. The drawing of blood occurred before each patch test was applied. The CDR3 is made up of 16 amino acids. V dropped 1 base and J dropped 3 bases, with 13 bases sitting between them. The germline V gene encodes CDR1 LGHDT and CDR2 YNNKEL (reference sequence). The library put unique molecular identifiers onto individual cDNA molecules. TCRdb independently ran MiXCR on the RACE reads; one entry per CDR3 protein. The sample contains approximately 77,000 distinct CDR3 sequences, about 8% of which appear only once.

The specimen was whole blood, collected in connection with sensitization to the hapten diphenylcyclopropenone (DPC). The sequence was obtained from a woman in her 30s with alopecia areata. Some clones in this sample may be carry-over from other donors' samples. This chain joins TRBV3-1 and TRBJ2-1, with D perhaps matching TRBD1 or TRBD2 (6 bases each). The CDR3 region is CASSQAVGGRYNEQFF. In DNA, the CDR3 is TGTGCCAGCAGCCAAGCCGTGGGGGGCCGCTACAATGAGCAGTTCTTC.